One T cell receptor (beta chain) is described in this entry. What it recognizes is unknown. The data stem from a study of T cells in Graves' hyperthyroidism and ophthalmopathy. Broader study findings: Model-based prediction identified ophthalmopathy a median approximately 6.2 months prior to its onset. Also found in blood were most expanded thyroid clonotypes above 0.001.

Germline V lookup: CDR1 LGHNT, CDR2 FRNRAP. Trimming took off 4 bases at V and 7 bases at J, with 13 bases between the two ends. CDR3 size: 13 residues. It was RNA transcripts that yielded the amplified TCR beta CDR3 regions. Initially, a first-round RT-PCR of the TCR CDR3 employed the HTBI primer set. TCRdb reprocessed the multiplex PCR reads with MiXCR, giving one entry per CDR3 protein. The sample includes about 410,000 distinct CDR3 sequences, approximately 14% seen only once; the top ten take about 20%. Sequenced material: blood. The origin of this receptor is a woman in her thirties with Graves' ophthalmopathy. The chain is built from TRBV12-5 and TRBJ1-2, with a tentative D call TRBD1 (5 bases). CDR3 in amino acids: CASGSGVQAGYTF. CDR3 sequence (DNA): TGTGCTAGTGGTTCGGGGGTGCAGGCTGGCTACACCTTC.